The next 2 T cell receptor beta chains were all read from a single sample in a study of blood T cells in healthy people across ages. Primed by a sample-barcoded 5' primer and a J-beta primer mix, a second PCR proceeded for roughly 6 to 12 cycles. TCRdb reanalysed the 5' RACE reads using MiXCR and keeps one entry per CDR3 protein. In the table there are about 1.4 million distinct CDR3 sequences, approximately 63% of which are singletons. The sequenced sample was blood. The receptors shown here come from a young man in good health.

This clonotype showed up just a few times. V gene TRBV29-1 combines with J gene TRBJ2-5, with TRBD2 identical over 8 bases. The length of the CDR3 is 13 residues. With V trimmed by 6 bases and J by 5 bases, 8 bases remained unmatched. Looked up from germline, CDR1 is SQVTM and CDR2 is ANQGSEA. CDR3 residues: CSVITSGGETQYF. For the CDR3, the DNA is TGCAGCGTGATAACTAGCGGTGGGGAGACCCAGTACTTC.

Comments on this clonotype: Its ends do not fully match the called genes, so a read error is possible. The chain combines TRBV15 with TRBJ2-4, with TRBD2 matching over 7 bases. The end of the DNA aligns better with TRBJ2-7, so the J call may be wrong. This CDR3 is 20 amino acids long. CDR1 is LNHNV, CDR2 YYDKDF, per germline (reference sequence). CDR3: CTTSSTWFREGSPNSYEQYF. The CDR3 coding sequence is TGTACCACCAGCAGTACGTGGTTCAGGGAGGGGAGCCCCAATTCCTACGAGCAGTACTTC.